This T cell receptor (beta chain) was sequenced in a study of cytomegalovirus exposure and HLA in healthy donors. General study points: Analysis was performed later, and it showed HLA-associated TCR beta chains to be more clonally expanded than equally common others. Many donors carried some public TCRs, although rarity characterized most TCR sequences.

PCR amplification relied on 60 Vbeta primers (plus 13 Jbeta primers). Clones were read by immunoSEQ multiplex PCR, and TCRdb kept only the in-frame ones, dropping some. The repertoire includes about 160,000 clones, 65% to 85% of them detected once, and approximately 6.9% sits in the top ten. From germline, CDR1 is SNHLY and CDR2 FYNNEI. V lost 3 bases to trimming and J lost 2 bases, with 12 bases between them. CDR3 length: 15 residues. Remarks on this clone: The antigen is unknown.

The TCR sequence derives from a man aged 40-49 years in good health and CMV-seropositive. Sequencing used PBMCs. The gene calls are TRBV2 and TRBJ2-3; unclear D gene. As DNA, the CDR3 is TGTGCCAGCAGTGACGGCAGTCAGGACACAGATACGCAGTATTTT. This codes for CASSDGSQDTDTQYF.